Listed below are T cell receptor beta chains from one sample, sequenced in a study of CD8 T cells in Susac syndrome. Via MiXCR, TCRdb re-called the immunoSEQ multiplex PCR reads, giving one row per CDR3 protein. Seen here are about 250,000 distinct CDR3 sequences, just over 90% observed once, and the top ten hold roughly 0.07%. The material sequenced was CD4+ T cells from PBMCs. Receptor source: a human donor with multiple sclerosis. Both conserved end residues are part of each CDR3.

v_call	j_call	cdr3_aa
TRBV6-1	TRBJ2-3	CASTEGFSTDTQYF
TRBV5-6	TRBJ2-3	CASSPQGLAGGSTQYF
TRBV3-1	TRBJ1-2	CASSQGRIYGYTF
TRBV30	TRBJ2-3	CAWTIAVTDTQYF
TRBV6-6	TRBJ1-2	CASSSPNPTVNGYTF
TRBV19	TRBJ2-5	CASSQFGTGAPQETQYF
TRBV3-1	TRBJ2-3	CASSHRLAGTKNTDTQYF
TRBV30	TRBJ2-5	CAWSVLAGGTETQYF
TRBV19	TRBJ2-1	CASRREGMGEQFF
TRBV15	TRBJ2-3	CATSRDPAGGPTDTQYF
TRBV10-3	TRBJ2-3	CAIGQVPSTDTQYF
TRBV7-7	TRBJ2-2	CASSLRGAPSPNTGELFF
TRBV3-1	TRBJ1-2	CASSQTGMGGYTF
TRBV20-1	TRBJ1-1	CSARYGGRFFAEAFF
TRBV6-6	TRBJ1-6	CASRLGQGASPLHF
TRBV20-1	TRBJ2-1	CSASQLAVGSNEQFF
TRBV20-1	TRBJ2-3	CSANSRGGTDTQYF
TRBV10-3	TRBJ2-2	CAISPQAGGELFF
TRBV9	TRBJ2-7	CASSVVDSDYEQYF
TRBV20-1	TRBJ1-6	CSWGRPSSYNSPLHF
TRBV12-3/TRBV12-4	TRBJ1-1	CASSPGRWTEAFF
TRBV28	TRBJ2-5	CASNEGPLTVETQYF
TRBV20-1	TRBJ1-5	CSARGLTALSNQPQHF
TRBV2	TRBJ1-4	CASSDDSGDEKLFF
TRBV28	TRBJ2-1	CASSQEGGRASYNEQFF
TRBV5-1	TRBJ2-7	CASSPAPGQAYEQYF
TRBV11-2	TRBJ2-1	CASSSGLAESYEQFF
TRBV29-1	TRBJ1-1	CSVEKGGKTEAFF
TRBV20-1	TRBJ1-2	CSAREGHGYTF
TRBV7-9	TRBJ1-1	CASSSPPDGTEAFF
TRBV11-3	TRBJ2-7	CASSVTRNSYEQYF
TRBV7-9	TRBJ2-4	CASSFGQGNIQYF
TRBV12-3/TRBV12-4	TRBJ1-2	CASSSPHTSATGGNGYTF
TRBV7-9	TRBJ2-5	CASSLDRAETQYF
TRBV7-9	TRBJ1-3	CASSPIDRKKGSGNTIYF
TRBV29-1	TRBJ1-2	CSVEEANYGYTF
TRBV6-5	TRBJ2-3	CASSHRGLAGWGADTQYF
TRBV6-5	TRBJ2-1	CASSTGSLFGNEQFF
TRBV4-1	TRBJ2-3	CASSQVDGSTDTQYF
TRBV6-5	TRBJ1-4	CASSSPGQASTNEKLFF
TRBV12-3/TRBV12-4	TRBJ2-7	CASSLAGWRGDYEQYF
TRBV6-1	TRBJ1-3	CASTKDGSGNTIYF
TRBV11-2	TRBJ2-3	CASSLRGTGETDTQYF
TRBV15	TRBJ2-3	CATSRGQSTDTQYF
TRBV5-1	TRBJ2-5	CASSLVSSGRAGRETQYF
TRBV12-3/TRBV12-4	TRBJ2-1	CASRRNGQGQVNEQFF
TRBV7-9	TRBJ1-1	CASSYQNTEAFF
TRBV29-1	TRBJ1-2	CSVPELNYGYTF
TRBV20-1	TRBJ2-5	CSAGGGRLEETQYF
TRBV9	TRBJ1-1	CATAQGPGTEAFF
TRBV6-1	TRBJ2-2	CASSALHGTANTGELFF
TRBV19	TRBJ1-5	CASSLRLASQHF
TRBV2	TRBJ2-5	CASSETSVGGTQYF